The entry that follows covers one T cell receptor beta chain sequence. The antigen remains undetermined. In germline, CDR1 is DFQATT, CDR2 SNEGSKA (reference sequence). V lost 5 bases, J lost 0 bases, and 14 bases lay in between. The CDR3 is 14 amino acids. The data were obtained in a study of blood T cells in healthy people across ages. General study results and limits: There was a strong correlation between TCR beta diversity and naive T cell percentage. Donors of long life had a larger count of naive CD4+ cells and greater diversity than aged donors.

A second PCR, run for roughly 6 to 11 cycles, used a sample-barcoded 5' primer plus a J-beta primer mix. TCRdb independently ran MiXCR on the 5' RACE reads; one entry per CDR3 protein. The sample has about 400,000 distinct CDR3 sequences, about 52% seen once. Isolated PBMCs totaled at least 6 million in each sample. The sequencing input was blood. The origin of this receptor is a man between 60 and 75 years old in good health. V is TRBV20-1 and J is TRBJ2-7; D is uncertain. The CDR3: CSAAPLVLSYEQYF. The CDR3 nucleotides read TGCAGTGCTGCACCCCTCGTACTCTCCTACGAGCAGTACTTC.